The 10 T cell receptor beta chains given below trace back to one sample, sequenced in a study of T-cell reconstitution after alpha-beta-depleted transplantation in children. Preparation of the TCRbeta library used unique molecular identifiers. TCRdb re-called the PCR reads with MiXCR, one entry per CDR3 protein. The data contain approximately 500,000 distinct CDR3 sequences, 20% to 30% of them seen just once; the ten biggest clones take up under 45%. This specimen was PBMCs, taken before TCRalphabeta/CD19-depleted stem cell transplant. The origin of the receptors is a boy younger than two with Wiskott-Aldrich syndrome, due to receive a stem cell transplant.

In its sample, this clonotype was seen a few times. The rearrangement links TRBV10-2 to TRBJ2-1, with 9 bases matching TRBD2. The V gene end was trimmed by 5 bases and the J gene end by 9 bases; junction bases not matched to a gene: 8. Germline-derived CDR1 and CDR2 are WSHSY and SAAADI. This CDR3 is 14 amino acids long. As DNA, the CDR3 is TGCGCCAGCAGTTTAGGCGGGAGGGCAATTGAGCAGTTCTTC. This sequence encodes CASSLGGRAIEQFF.

This chain links TRBV6-5 with TRBJ2-7; TRBD2 might be the D (5 bases). The CDR3 covers 18 residues. Trimming took off 0 bases at V and 4 bases at J, with 22 bases between the two ends. Germline CDR1 MNHEY, CDR2 SVGAGI. The DNA for the CDR3 is TGTGCCAGCAGTTACTCCTTACCTGCCGGGATTGCCCTTTACGAGCAGTACTTC. This encodes CASSYSLPAGIALYEQYF.

J is TRBJ1-5 and V is TRBV12-3 or TRBV12-4; maybe TRBD1 (5 bases). Trimming shortened V by 3 bases and J by 0 bases, and 12 bases separated the two germline ends. The CDR3 spans 16 residues. CDR3 DNA: TGTGCCAGCAGTTTCGACAGAGTGTATAGCAATCAGCCCCAGCATTTT. It is translated as CASSFDRVYSNQPQHF.

This clonotype has only a few counts. The genes are TRBV3-1 and TRBJ2-1; the D gene is possibly TRBD2 (5 bases). The V gene lost 1 base and the J gene lost 8 bases, with 9 bases spanning the gap. The CDR3 consists of 13 residues. The germline V gene has CDR1 LGHDT and CDR2 YNNKEL (reference sequence). The CDR3 loop reads CASSQGASYEQFF. The DNA of the CDR3 is TGTGCCAGCAGCCAAGGGGCTAGCTATGAGCAGTTCTTC.

The chain recombines TRBV4-2 with TRBJ1-2; 7 nucleotides agree with TRBD1. Germline V gene lookup returns CDR1 LGHNA and CDR2 YNFKEQ. J lost 6 bases, V lost 7 bases, and 11 bases had no gene match. CDR3 length: 14 amino acids. CDR3 in amino acids: CASTDRVDRDGYTF. As DNA, the CDR3 is TGTGCCAGCACCGACAGGGTGGACCGGGATGGCTACACCTTC.

This chain connects TRBV6-1 to TRBJ2-5, with TRBD2 matching 8 bases. V gave up 3 bases and J gave up 4 bases; unmatched junction bases: 7. CDR3 length: 15 amino acids. Germline-derived CDR1 and CDR2 are MNHNS and SASEGT. Here the CDR3 DNA reads TGTGCCAGCAGTGATGTGCGGGGGGTAGTAGAGACCCAGTACTTC. Translating gives CASSDVRGVVETQYF.

This clonotype was counted only a few times. This chain uses TRBV29-1 with TRBJ2-1; no definite D call. Germline V CDR1 and CDR2: SQVTM, ANQGSEA. This CDR3 has 16 amino acids. The V and J ends lost 3 bases and 3 bases respectively, with 18 bases between them. The CDR3 spells CSVDGRPSTFYNEQFF. In nucleotides, the CDR3 is TGCAGCGTTGATGGCCGACCGAGCACCTTCTACAATGAGCAGTTCTTC.

This sequence joins TRBV20-1 and TRBJ2-3, with a tentative D call TRBD2 (6 bases). V shed 5 bases and J shed 3 bases, with 6 bases lying between them. Per germline, CDR1 DFQATT and CDR2 SNEGSKA (reference sequence). The CDR3 has 11 residues. The chain's CDR3 is CSARGTDTQYF. CDR3 coding DNA: TGCAGTGCTCGGGGGACAGATACGCAGTATTTT.

This clonotype was picked up a small number of times. The gene calls are TRBV28 and TRBJ2-5; 8 positions match TRBD1. Trimming took 6 bases from V and 3 from J; bases not matched to a gene: 9. The length of the CDR3 is 15 residues. CDR1 is MDHEN, CDR2 SYDVKM, per germline. The CDR3 DNA sequence: TGTGCCAGCAGAGGTCAGGACAGGGAAAAAGAGACCCAGTACTTC. This gives the protein CASRGQDREKETQYF.

CDR3 in amino acids: CAIRGTSANEQFF. CDR3 sequence (DNA): TGTGCCATCAGGGGGACTAGCGCGAATGAGCAGTTCTTC. The chain joins TRBV10-3 to TRBJ2-1, with 10 bases lining up with TRBD2. From germline, CDR1 is ENHRY and CDR2 SYGVKD. The V segment lost 6 bases and the J segment 7 bases; nucleotides outside the gene matches: 3. This CDR3 comprises 13 residues.